This T cell receptor beta chain is from a study of cytomegalovirus exposure and HLA in healthy donors. Whole-study results and caveats: Indistinguishable V segments such as TRBV6-2 and TRBV6-3 were excluded.

Germline CDR1 SGHRS, CDR2 YFSETQ. The CDR3 is 16 amino acids. The ends lost 0 bases at V and 1 base at J; junction bases unmatched: 3. In its sample, this clone was seen a few times. The target antigen is unknown. A multiplex PCR was run with 60 Vbeta primers and 13 Jbeta primers. Clones were read by immunoSEQ multiplex PCR, and TCRdb kept only the in-frame ones, dropping some. The sample holds about 120,000 clones, over 75% seen once. The source of this sequence is a man aged 18 to 30 in good health and CMV-seropositive. The V and J genes are TRBV5-1 and TRBJ2-2; 7 bases are shared with TRBD2. Source material: PBMCs. CDR3 sequence (DNA): TGCGCCAGCAGCTTGGTTGTAGCGGGGAACACCGGGGAGCTGTTTTTT. Residues: CASSLVVAGNTGELFF. Variable domain in full (rest from reference TRBV5-1 and TRBJ2-2): KAGVTQTPRYLIKTRGQQVTLSCSPISGHRSVSWYQQTPGQGLQFLFEYFSETQRNKGNFPGRFSGRQFSNSRSEMNVSTLELGDSALYLCASSLVVAGNTGELFFGEGSRLTVL.